This T cell receptor beta chain originates from a study of shared clonotypes between healthy human individuals. Produced via immunoSEQ multiplex PCR; TCRdb's table is partial and in-frame only. The sample has over a million clones, more than 60% seen once. CDR3 length: 13 residues. V was cut by 5 bases and J by 6 bases, with 11 bases left in between. Germline CDR1 is ENHRY and CDR2 is SYGVKD. The clonotype was recovered from a man in his late teens or twenties in good health. The rearrangement links TRBV10-3 to TRBJ2-1; no definite D call. The sample consisted of memory CD4+ T cells sorted from blood. Subset noted: CD45RA-negative fraction. In DNA, the CDR3 is TGTGCCATCAGTAGTGAAGCCTCCAATGAGCAGTTCTTC. This gives the protein CAISSEASNEQFF.